This is a list of T cell receptor beta chains from one sample in a study of blood T cell repertoires in COVID-19. Produced via immunoSEQ multiplex PCR; TCRdb's table is partial and in-frame only. The sample includes 150,000 to 200,000 clones, approximately 90% of them seen just once. Sequencing was done on a sample of peripheral blood. The source of these receptors is a man aged 40-49 years with active or convalescent COVID-19. Both conserved end residues are part of each CDR3. The D gene is left open where the match is weak. Rows may omit the clone size; those that give it use once, few, many or a size class.

cdr3_aa: CASSSPRPQGTEAFF; cdr3_nt: TGTGCCAGCAGCTCACCAAGGCCCCAGGGCACTGAAGCTTTCTTT; clone_size: .; j_call: TRBJ1-1; d_call: .; v_call: TRBV7-2
cdr3_aa: CASSLAPGAEQPQHF; cdr3_nt: TGCGCCAGCAGCTTGGCCCCAGGGGCAGAACAGCCCCAGCATTTT; clone_size: .; j_call: TRBJ1-5; d_call: .; v_call: TRBV5-1
cdr3_aa: CASSSDPGGEQYF; cdr3_nt: TGCGCCAGCAGCTCAGACCCAGGGGGCGAGCAGTACTTC; clone_size: .; j_call: TRBJ2-7; d_call: TRBD1; v_call: TRBV5-1
cdr3_aa: CATSEGTSGRATEQFF; cdr3_nt: TGTGCCACCAGTGAGGGGACTAGCGGGAGGGCTACTGAGCAGTTCTTC; clone_size: .; j_call: TRBJ2-1; d_call: TRBD2; v_call: TRBV24-1
cdr3_aa: CASRKTGGGEQYF; cdr3_nt: TGTGCCAGCAGGAAGACAGGGGGCGGCGAGCAGTACTTC; clone_size: .; j_call: TRBJ2-7; d_call: TRBD1; v_call: TRBV6-5
cdr3_aa: CASSLTGREDNEQFF; cdr3_nt: TGTGCCAGCAGCTTAACAGGACGGGAGGACAATGAGCAGTTCTTC; clone_size: .; j_call: TRBJ2-1; d_call: TRBD2; v_call: TRBV7-3
cdr3_aa: CASSPDRGSYEQYF; cdr3_nt: TGTGCTAGCAGCCCGGACAGGGGCTCCTACGAGCAGTACTTC; clone_size: .; j_call: TRBJ2-7; d_call: TRBD1; v_call: TRBV7-7
cdr3_aa: CASSVGSSYNEQFF; cdr3_nt: TGTGCCAGTAGTGTCGGGTCCTCCTACAATGAGCAGTTCTTC; clone_size: .; j_call: TRBJ2-1; d_call: .; v_call: TRBV19
cdr3_aa: CASSLYRGLGQPQHF; cdr3_nt: TGTGCCAGCAGTTTATACAGGGGGCTCGGGCAGCCCCAGCATTTT; clone_size: .; j_call: TRBJ1-5; d_call: TRBD1; v_call: TRBV28
cdr3_aa: CATSPAGGRSYNEQFF; cdr3_nt: TGTGCCACCAGTCCAGCGGGAGGGCGGTCCTACAATGAGCAGTTCTTC; clone_size: .; j_call: TRBJ2-1; d_call: TRBD2; v_call: TRBV24-1
cdr3_aa: CASSIAGDGFYNEQFF; cdr3_nt: TGTGCCAGCAGCATCGCGGGGGACGGATTCTACAATGAGCAGTTCTTC; clone_size: .; j_call: TRBJ2-1; d_call: TRBD2; v_call: TRBV11-1
cdr3_aa: CASSFGRQGKNTIYF; cdr3_nt: TGTGCCAGCAGTTTCGGTCGACAGGGCAAGAACACCATATATTTT; clone_size: .; j_call: TRBJ1-3; d_call: TRBD1; v_call: TRBV6-5
cdr3_aa: CASSERRSPYEQYF; cdr3_nt: TGTGCCAGCAGTGAACGTCGGTCCCCCTACGAGCAGTACTTC; clone_size: .; j_call: TRBJ2-7; d_call: .; v_call: TRBV2
cdr3_aa: CASSLSGSGRYEQYF; cdr3_nt: TGTGCCAGCAGCCTCTCGGGCAGCGGGAGGTACGAGCAGTACTTC; clone_size: .; j_call: TRBJ2-7; d_call: TRBD2; v_call: TRBV3-1/TRBV3-2
cdr3_aa: CASSSRGLAGADTQYF; cdr3_nt: TGTGCCAGCAGTTCCCGAGGGCTAGCGGGAGCAGATACGCAGTATTTT; clone_size: .; j_call: TRBJ2-3; d_call: TRBD2; v_call: TRBV27
cdr3_aa: CASRTRSSYEQYF; cdr3_nt: TGTGCCAGCCGAACAAGGAGCTCCTACGAGCAGTACTTC; clone_size: .; j_call: TRBJ2-7; d_call: .; v_call: TRBV7-8
cdr3_aa: CSASPRSEGKLFF; cdr3_nt: TGCAGTGCTAGTCCCCGGTCCGAGGGAAAACTGTTTTTT; clone_size: .; j_call: TRBJ1-4; d_call: .; v_call: TRBV20-1
cdr3_aa: CASLTLQGGGQYF; cdr3_nt: TGTGCCAGCCTAACCTTACAGGGAGGGGGGCAGTACTTC; clone_size: .; j_call: TRBJ2-7; d_call: .; v_call: TRBV2
cdr3_aa: CASGLVRGGPEAFF; cdr3_nt: TGTGCTAGTGGTTTGGTAAGAGGGGGTCCTGAAGCTTTCTTT; clone_size: .; j_call: TRBJ1-1; d_call: .; v_call: TRBV12-5
cdr3_aa: CASSVDVSGSTGEQFF; cdr3_nt: TGTGCCAGCAGCGTAGATGTTAGCGGGAGTACGGGTGAGCAGTTCTTC; clone_size: many; j_call: TRBJ2-1; d_call: TRBD2; v_call: TRBV9
cdr3_aa: CASSLISTEAFF; cdr3_nt: TGTGCCAGCAGTTTAATTTCGACTGAAGCTTTCTTT; clone_size: few; j_call: TRBJ1-1; d_call: .; v_call: TRBV12-3/TRBV12-4
cdr3_aa: CASSGGGPNYNEQFF; cdr3_nt: TGCGCCAGCAGTGGCGGGGGGCCCAACTACAATGAGCAGTTCTTC; clone_size: once; j_call: TRBJ2-1; d_call: TRBD2; v_call: TRBV10-2
cdr3_aa: CASSWTQNAEAFF; cdr3_nt: TGTGCCAGCAGTTGGACTCAGAACGCTGAAGCTTTCTTT; clone_size: .; j_call: TRBJ1-1; d_call: .; v_call: TRBV2
cdr3_aa: CASSTLGGAREQFF; cdr3_nt: TGTGCCAGCAGCACCTTAGGGGGAGCAAGGGAGCAGTTCTTC; clone_size: once; j_call: TRBJ2-1; d_call: .; v_call: TRBV27
cdr3_aa: CASRTSGGWTDTQYF; cdr3_nt: TGTGCCAGCAGGACTAGCGGGGGGTGGACAGATACGCAGTATTTT; clone_size: .; j_call: TRBJ2-3; d_call: TRBD2; v_call: TRBV27
cdr3_aa: CASSPDRVKGNEQFF; cdr3_nt: TGTGCCAGCAGTCCAGACAGGGTTAAGGGCAATGAGCAGTTCTTC; clone_size: .; j_call: TRBJ2-1; d_call: TRBD1; v_call: TRBV3-1/TRBV3-2
cdr3_aa: CATQIANYGYTF; cdr3_nt: TGTGCCACCCAGATTGCTAACTATGGCTACACCTTC; clone_size: .; j_call: TRBJ1-2; d_call: .; v_call: TRBV6-5
cdr3_aa: CASRTGGSNTEAFF; cdr3_nt: TGTGCCAGTAGAACAGGGGGATCGAACACTGAAGCTTTCTTT; clone_size: .; j_call: TRBJ1-1; d_call: TRBD1; v_call: TRBV19